The rows below give T cell receptor beta chains drawn from one sample of a study of T cell responses to AZD1222 COVID-19 vaccine. Using immunoSEQ multiplex PCR, the repertoire was profiled, and TCRdb retains in-frame clones only, with some absent. The table has 100,000 or so clones, roughly 86% seen once; the top ten hold 10%. The sample here was peripheral blood, taken 28 days after the second AZD1222 dose. Receptors originate from an adult who received the AZD1222 COVID-19 vaccine. The CDR3 runs from the conserved cysteine through the conserved F or W. The order of the fields is J gene, D gene, V gene, clone size, CDR3 protein, CDR3 DNA. D genes are given only for firm matches. Part of the rows lack a size; the others show once, few, many or a class for expanded clones.

j_gene: TRBJ1-5
d_gene: TRBD1
v_gene: TRBV5-1
abundance: -
CDR3aa: CASSLGTGGKMGNQPQHF
CDR3nt: TGCGCCAGCAGCCTCGGGACAGGGGGCAAGATGGGCAATCAGCCCCAGCATTTT

j_gene: TRBJ2-1
d_gene: -
v_gene: TRBV6-4
abundance: many
CDR3aa: CASSDSSGSYNEQFF
CDR3nt: TGTGCCAGCAGTGACTCTAGCGGCTCCTACAATGAGCAGTTCTTC

j_gene: TRBJ2-7
d_gene: TRBD2
v_gene: TRBV6-1
abundance: -
CDR3aa: CASSEVRTSGAGEYF
CDR3nt: TGTGCCAGCAGTGAAGTGAGGACTAGCGGAGCTGGGGAGTACTTC

j_gene: TRBJ2-5
d_gene: -
v_gene: TRBV29-1
abundance: few
CDR3aa: CIAKEGARETQYF
CDR3nt: TGCATTGCGAAGGAGGGGGCGAGAGAGACCCAGTACTTC

j_gene: TRBJ2-7
d_gene: TRBD1
v_gene: TRBV5-4
abundance: -
CDR3aa: CASSRDRGRREQYF
CDR3nt: TGTGCCAGCAGCCGCGACAGGGGACGGCGGGAGCAGTACTTC

j_gene: TRBJ1-1
d_gene: TRBD1
v_gene: TRBV7-2
abundance: -
CDR3aa: CASIKDRGNTEAFF
CDR3nt: TGTGCCAGCATCAAGGACAGGGGGAACACTGAAGCTTTCTTT

j_gene: TRBJ1-1
d_gene: TRBD1
v_gene: TRBV10-3
abundance: -
CDR3aa: CAISGTGANTEAFF
CDR3nt: TGTGCCATCAGCGGGACAGGGGCTAACACTGAAGCTTTCTTT

j_gene: TRBJ2-3
d_gene: TRBD1
v_gene: TRBV18
abundance: once
CDR3aa: CASSPGTGGTDTQYF
CDR3nt: TGTGCCAGCTCACCCGGGACAGGGGGCACAGATACGCAGTATTTT

j_gene: TRBJ1-1
d_gene: -
v_gene: TRBV7-9
abundance: once
CDR3aa: CASSRDRGTEAFF
CDR3nt: TGTGCCAGCAGCCGGGACCGGGGGACTGAAGCTTTCTTT

j_gene: TRBJ2-1
d_gene: TRBD1
v_gene: TRBV5-1
abundance: -
CDR3aa: CASQQGDNNEQFF
CDR3nt: TGCGCCAGCCAACAGGGGGACAACAATGAGCAGTTCTTC

j_gene: TRBJ2-2
d_gene: -
v_gene: TRBV4-2
abundance: -
CDR3aa: CASSQAPQLYGELFF
CDR3nt: TGTGCCAGCAGCCAAGCCCCTCAATTATACGGGGAGCTGTTTTTT

j_gene: TRBJ2-7
d_gene: -
v_gene: TRBV9
abundance: -
CDR3aa: CASSEGPQSYEQYF
CDR3nt: TGTGCCAGCAGCGAGGGTCCGCAAAGCTACGAGCAGTACTTC

j_gene: TRBJ2-1
d_gene: -
v_gene: TRBV7-2
abundance: -
CDR3aa: CASSLGTNNEQFF
CDR3nt: TGTGCCAGCAGCTTAGGCACCAACAATGAGCAGTTCTTC

j_gene: TRBJ1-2
d_gene: TRBD1
v_gene: TRBV2
abundance: -
CDR3aa: CASRDRDRGRQSTLNYGYTF
CDR3nt: TGTGCCAGCAGAGACCGAGACAGGGGCCGCCAATCTACCCTTAACTATGGCTACACCTTC

j_gene: TRBJ1-6
d_gene: -
v_gene: TRBV5-5
abundance: -
CDR3aa: CASSLQQGREPLHF
CDR3nt: TGTGCCAGCAGCCTCCAACAGGGCAGGGAACCCCTCCACTTT

j_gene: TRBJ2-3
d_gene: -
v_gene: TRBV2
abundance: few
CDR3aa: CASRESGFLPSTDTQYF
CDR3nt: TGTGCCAGCAGGGAGAGCGGCTTCCTTCCTAGCACAGATACGCAGTATTTT

j_gene: TRBJ2-7
d_gene: TRBD2
v_gene: TRBV18
abundance: -
CDR3aa: CASSPRGGQRGPSYEQYF
CDR3nt: TGTGCCAGCTCACCGAGAGGTGGTCAGCGGGGGCCCTCCTACGAGCAGTACTTC

j_gene: TRBJ2-2
d_gene: TRBD1
v_gene: TRBV30
abundance: -
CDR3aa: CAWAGARGHTGELFF
CDR3nt: TGTGCCTGGGCCGGGGCGAGGGGGCACACCGGGGAGCTGTTTTTT

j_gene: TRBJ1-3
d_gene: -
v_gene: TRBV6-2/TRBV6-3
abundance: -
CDR3aa: CASSHGTLGGNTIYF
CDR3nt: TGTGCCAGCAGCCACGGGACCCTAGGTGGAAACACCATATATTTT

j_gene: TRBJ2-1
d_gene: TRBD2
v_gene: TRBV10-3
abundance: -
CDR3aa: CAIKEGTSTDEQFF
CDR3nt: TGTGCCATCAAAGAGGGGACTAGTACCGATGAGCAGTTCTTC

j_gene: TRBJ2-5
d_gene: -
v_gene: TRBV3-1/TRBV3-2
abundance: -
CDR3aa: CASSQGLLYQETQYF
CDR3nt: TGTGCCAGCAGCCAGGGATTACTGTACCAAGAGACCCAGTACTTC

j_gene: TRBJ2-2
d_gene: -
v_gene: TRBV14
abundance: -
CDR3aa: CASSPMGEGYGELFF
CDR3nt: TGTGCCAGCAGCCCCATGGGCGAGGGTTACGGGGAGCTGTTTTTT

j_gene: TRBJ2-7
d_gene: TRBD1
v_gene: TRBV7-9
abundance: -
CDR3aa: CASSVSTGTGYYF
CDR3nt: TGTGCCAGCAGCGTCTCAACCGGGACAGGATACTACTTC

j_gene: TRBJ2-3
d_gene: TRBD2
v_gene: TRBV7-3
abundance: -
CDR3aa: CASSFKAQTSGGLADTQYF
CDR3nt: TGTGCCAGCAGCTTTAAGGCTCAGACTAGCGGGGGCCTCGCGGATACGCAGTATTTT

j_gene: TRBJ2-7
d_gene: -
v_gene: TRBV12-3/TRBV12-4
abundance: -
CDR3aa: CASSPGLLYEQYF
CDR3nt: TGTGCCAGCAGCCCGGGACTCCTCTACGAGCAGTACTTC

j_gene: TRBJ1-4
d_gene: -
v_gene: TRBV19
abundance: few
CDR3aa: CASSIRSGTNEKLFF
CDR3nt: TGTGCCAGTAGTATCCGGTCCGGGACTAATGAAAAACTGTTTTTT

j_gene: TRBJ1-1
d_gene: -
v_gene: TRBV7-9
abundance: -
CDR3aa: CASSFQGLGTEAFF
CDR3nt: TGTGCCAGCAGCTTTCAGGGATTGGGCACTGAAGCTTTCTTT

j_gene: TRBJ2-5
d_gene: TRBD2
v_gene: TRBV30
abundance: -
CDR3aa: CAWSNKLAGVQETQYF
CDR3nt: TGTGCCTGGAGTAACAAACTAGCGGGGGTGCAAGAGACCCAGTACTTC

j_gene: TRBJ2-1
d_gene: -
v_gene: TRBV19
abundance: -
CDR3aa: CASKTSSYNEQFF
CDR3nt: TGTGCCAGTAAAACTAGCTCCTACAATGAGCAGTTCTTC

j_gene: TRBJ1-1
d_gene: -
v_gene: TRBV19
abundance: -
CDR3aa: CASRGYGTEAFF
CDR3nt: TGTGCCAGTCGGGGGTATGGCACTGAAGCTTTCTTT

j_gene: TRBJ2-1
d_gene: TRBD1
v_gene: TRBV9
abundance: -
CDR3aa: CASSMNRDRVAFGGNEQFF
CDR3nt: TGTGCCAGCAGTATGAATCGGGACAGGGTAGCCTTTGGAGGAAATGAGCAGTTCTTC

j_gene: TRBJ1-1
d_gene: TRBD1
v_gene: TRBV7-3
abundance: few
CDR3aa: CASSTDRGTEAFF
CDR3nt: TGTGCCAGCAGCACGGACAGGGGCACTGAAGCTTTCTTT

j_gene: TRBJ1-6
d_gene: -
v_gene: TRBV9
abundance: -
CDR3aa: CASSVGLQMDSPLHF
CDR3nt: TGTGCCAGCAGCGTAGGGCTTCAGATGGATTCACCCCTCCACTTT

j_gene: TRBJ1-2
d_gene: -
v_gene: TRBV9
abundance: -
CDR3aa: CASSVEARDYGYTF
CDR3nt: TGTGCCAGCAGCGTAGAGGCCAGGGACTATGGCTACACCTTC

j_gene: TRBJ2-5
d_gene: TRBD2
v_gene: TRBV18
abundance: -
CDR3aa: CASSRGVSGDQETQYF
CDR3nt: TGTGCCAGCTCACGAGGGGTTAGCGGGGACCAAGAGACCCAGTACTTC

j_gene: TRBJ1-1
d_gene: -
v_gene: TRBV5-1
abundance: -
CDR3aa: CASNPGLGLNTEAFF
CDR3nt: TGCGCCAGCAACCCAGGGCTAGGGTTAAACACTGAAGCTTTCTTT

j_gene: TRBJ1-5
d_gene: -
v_gene: TRBV30
abundance: -
CDR3aa: CASAGGVGNQPQHF
CDR3nt: TGTGCCTCCGCGGGGGGTGTAGGCAATCAGCCCCAGCATTTT

j_gene: TRBJ2-7
d_gene: -
v_gene: TRBV9
abundance: -
CDR3aa: CASSVESSGLGGQYF
CDR3nt: TGTGCCAGCAGCGTAGAATCCAGCGGGCTAGGCGGGCAGTACTTC

j_gene: TRBJ1-1
d_gene: -
v_gene: TRBV5-4
abundance: -
CDR3aa: CASSLSALNTEAFF
CDR3nt: TGTGCCAGCAGCTTATCGGCCCTGAACACTGAAGCTTTCTTT

j_gene: TRBJ1-2
d_gene: TRBD1
v_gene: TRBV19
abundance: -
CDR3aa: CATSDRANYGYTF
CDR3nt: TGTGCCACCTCGGACAGGGCTAACTATGGCTACACCTTC

j_gene: TRBJ2-2
d_gene: -
v_gene: TRBV27
abundance: -
CDR3aa: CASSGVWSGELFF
CDR3nt: TGTGCCAGCAGTGGGGTCTGGTCCGGGGAGCTGTTTTTT

j_gene: TRBJ2-7
d_gene: TRBD1
v_gene: TRBV28
abundance: -
CDR3aa: CASSSAGTGVSYEQYF
CDR3nt: TGTGCCAGCAGTTCCGCCGGGACAGGGGTCTCCTACGAGCAGTACTTC

j_gene: TRBJ2-5
d_gene: -
v_gene: TRBV7-3
abundance: -
CDR3aa: CASSPLGGQETQYF
CDR3nt: TGTGCCAGCAGCCCACTGGGGGGCCAAGAGACCCAGTACTTC

j_gene: TRBJ2-1
d_gene: TRBD2
v_gene: TRBV11-1
abundance: -
CDR3aa: CASSLARSSGGANEQFF
CDR3nt: TGTGCCAGCAGCTTAGCGAGGTCTAGCGGGGGGGCTAATGAGCAGTTCTTC

j_gene: TRBJ1-1
d_gene: -
v_gene: TRBV7-8
abundance: -
CDR3aa: CASTISRVAGTEAFF
CDR3nt: TGTGCCAGCACAATAAGCCGGGTTGCGGGCACTGAAGCTTTCTTT

j_gene: TRBJ2-5
d_gene: -
v_gene: TRBV5-1
abundance: -
CDR3aa: CASSYQGYQETQYF
CDR3nt: TGCGCCAGCAGCTATCAGGGTTACCAAGAGACCCAGTACTTC

j_gene: TRBJ2-1
d_gene: -
v_gene: TRBV7-3
abundance: -
CDR3aa: CASSLTLANYNEQFF
CDR3nt: TGTGCCAGCAGCTTAACGCTAGCGAATTACAATGAGCAGTTCTTC

j_gene: TRBJ2-2
d_gene: -
v_gene: TRBV7-6
abundance: -
CDR3aa: CASSLARTGELFF
CDR3nt: TGTGCCAGCAGCTTAGCTCGAACCGGGGAGCTGTTTTTT

j_gene: TRBJ1-2
d_gene: -
v_gene: TRBV5-6
abundance: once
CDR3aa: CASSLEGGYTF
CDR3nt: TGTGCCAGCAGCTTGGAAGGTGGCTACACCTTC

j_gene: TRBJ2-1
d_gene: TRBD2
v_gene: TRBV7-3
abundance: -
CDR3aa: CASSLRLAETDEQFF
CDR3nt: TGTGCCAGCAGCCTTAGACTAGCGGAGACGGATGAGCAGTTCTTC

j_gene: TRBJ2-1
d_gene: -
v_gene: TRBV9
abundance: -
CDR3aa: CASSASRTSYNEQFF
CDR3nt: TGTGCCAGCAGCGCCTCAAGGACCTCCTACAATGAGCAGTTCTTC

j_gene: TRBJ2-7
d_gene: -
v_gene: TRBV27
abundance: -
CDR3aa: CASRSLGASYEQYF
CDR3nt: TGTGCCAGCAGGTCTTTGGGGGCGTCTTACGAGCAGTACTTC

j_gene: TRBJ1-1
d_gene: -
v_gene: TRBV19
abundance: -
CDR3aa: CASSTPTGSISTEAFF
CDR3nt: TGTGCCAGTAGTACCCCAACAGGGTCCATAAGCACTGAAGCTTTCTTT